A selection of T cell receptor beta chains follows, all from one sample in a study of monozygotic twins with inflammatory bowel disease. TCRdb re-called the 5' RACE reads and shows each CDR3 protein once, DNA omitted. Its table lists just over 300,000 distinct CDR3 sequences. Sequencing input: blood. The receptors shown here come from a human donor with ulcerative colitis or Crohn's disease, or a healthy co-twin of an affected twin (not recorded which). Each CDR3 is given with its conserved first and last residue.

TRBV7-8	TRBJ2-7	CASSLAPDSNYEQYF
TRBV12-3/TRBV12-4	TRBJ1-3	CASSTGAGNTIYF
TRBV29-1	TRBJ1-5	CSVVFAGTLGNQPQHF
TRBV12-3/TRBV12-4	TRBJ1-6	CASSIGTGYSPLHF
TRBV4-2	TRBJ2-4	CASSQVLGTGVKNIQYF
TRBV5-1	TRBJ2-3	CASSQGLAGGRDTQYF
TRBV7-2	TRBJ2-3	CASRQPGQGTDTQYF
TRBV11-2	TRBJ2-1	CASEITGNNEQFF
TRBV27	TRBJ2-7	CASSLSPREIRVQYF
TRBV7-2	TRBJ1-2	CASRDATVSSGYTF
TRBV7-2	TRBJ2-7	CASSLSTASTLYF
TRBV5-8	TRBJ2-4	CASSLHRGLAKNIQYF
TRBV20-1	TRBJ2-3	CSARGRLAGGLADTQYF
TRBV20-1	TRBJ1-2	CSARDQEGRQGAGYGYTF
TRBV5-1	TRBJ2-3	CASRTSGNSDTQYF
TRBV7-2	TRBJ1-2	CASSFERGYYGYTF
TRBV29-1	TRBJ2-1	CSTTGTVGNEQFF
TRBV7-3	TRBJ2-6	CASSLKRPGTGFGANVLTF
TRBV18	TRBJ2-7	CASSSASSYEQYF
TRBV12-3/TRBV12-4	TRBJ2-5	CASRTFLGAEETQYF